Each of the 25 T cell receptor beta chains below was sequenced from the same sample in a study of blood T cell repertoires in COVID-19 (dated by TCRdb to 2019 to 2021). The method was the immunoSEQ multiplex PCR assay. TCRdb retrieved this table from immuneACCESS and kept in-frame rearrangements only. Not all clones are present; in checked studies, unresolved V genes account for under half, and no reason is known for the remainder. For this sample there are some 260,000 clones; 65% to 90% appear just once. The leading ten clones occupy approximately 1.6% of the sample. Specimen: PBMCs or T cells enriched from blood (not recorded which). These receptors were obtained from a man aged 35 to 55 who had recovered from COVID-19.

This chain connects TRBV9 to TRBJ2-1; 9 bases are a match to TRBD2. V lost 4 bases and J lost 2; bases outside the gene matches: 7. The CDR3 is 16 residues long. The germline CDR1 and CDR2 sequences are SGDLS and YYNGEE. CDR3 amino acids: CASSTLAGATYNEQFF. The CDR3 DNA reads TGTGCCAGCAGCACATTAGCGGGGGCGACCTACAATGAGCAGTTCTTC. Complete variable domain (other parts from reference TRBV9 and TRBJ2-1): DSGVTQTPKHLITATGQRVTLRCSPRSGDLSVYWYQQSLDQGLQFLIQYYNGEERAKGNILERFSAQQFPDLHSELNLSSLELGDSALYFCASSTLAGATYNEQFFGPGTRLTVL.

The chain has TRBV12-3 or TRBV12-4 and TRBJ1-5; D may be TRBD1 (6 bases). Trimming shortened V by 5 bases and J by 7 bases, and 12 bases separated the two germline ends. This CDR3 region has 13 residues. The CDR3 is CASSPTDSQPQHF. The CDR3 nucleotides read TGTGCCAGCAGTCCGACGGACAGCCAGCCCCAGCATTTT.

This chain links TRBV5-1 with TRBJ2-2, with D uncertain. CDR3 size: 14 residues. V lost 4 bases and J lost 3, with 10 bases in between. Germline loops: CDR1 SGHRS, CDR2 YFSETQ. The CDR3 coding sequence is TGCGCCAGCAGCCCTAGGTCGGACACCGGGGAGCTGTTTTTT. This gives the protein CASSPRSDTGELFF.

The CDR3 protein is CASSQDTGSEAFF. The CDR3 DNA reads TGTGCCAGCAGCCAAGATACGGGATCTGAAGCTTTCTTT. This chain connects TRBV4-2 to TRBJ1-1; D is uncertain. The CDR3 has 13 residues. The V end lost 0 bases, the J end lost 6 bases, and 8 bases lay between the germline ends. From germline, CDR1 is LGHNA and CDR2 YNFKEQ.

This clone was seen only once. The rearrangement joins TRBV30 to TRBJ2-7; tentative D call: TRBD1 (5 bases). CDR3 length: 12 amino acids. CDR1 is GTSNPN, CDR2 SVGIG, per germline (reference sequence). Trimming shortened V by 0 bases and J by 7 bases, and 10 bases separated the two germline ends. This chain's CDR3 is CAWSVQGVEQYF. DNA for the CDR3: TGTGCCTGGAGTGTACAAGGGGTTGAGCAGTACTTC.

V usage is TRBV30 and J usage is TRBJ2-7, with a tentative D call TRBD1 (7 bases). V lost 5 bases and J lost 4, with 12 bases in between. Germline CDR1 reads GTSNPN; CDR2 reads SVGIG (reference sequence). The CDR3 runs 12 residues. The CDR3 protein is CAWGRGRYEQYF. In DNA form, the CDR3 reads TGTGCCTGGGGCAGGGGGAGGTACGAGCAGTACTTC.

This clone was observed a single time. The junction differs from germline at one of its ends, possibly a read error. The chain joins TRBV7-8 to TRBJ2-1; 7 positions match TRBD2. The CDR3 spans 15 residues. Germline V gene data show CDR1 as SGHVS and CDR2 as FQNEAQ. CDR3 protein: CASSIAGSSYNEQFF. In nucleotides, the CDR3 is TGTGCCAGCAGCATAGCGGGCAGCTCCTACAATGAGCAGTTCTTC. The entire variable domain, with the rest obtained from reference TRBV7-8 and TRBJ2-1, is as follows: GAGVSQSPRYKVAKRGQDVALRCDPISGHVSLFWYQQALGQGPEFLTYFQNEAQLDKSGLPSDRFFAERPEGSVSTLKIQRTQQEDSAVYLCASSIAGSSYNEQFFGPGTRLTVL.

The chain carries TRBV5-1 and TRBJ2-1; perhaps TRBD2 as D (5 bases). CDR1 and CDR2 from the germline V gene are SGHRS and YFSETQ. CDR3 length: 11 residues. Trimming stripped 4 bases from V and 10 bases from J, with 9 bases between. The chain's CDR3 is CASSPDLEQFF. The CDR3 DNA reads TGCGCCAGCAGCCCGGACTTAGAGCAGTTCTTC.

The chain is built from TRBV3-1 (or the pseudogene TRBV3-2) and TRBJ2-7, with 7 nucleotides matching TRBD2. The CDR3 spans 14 residues. The germline V gene has CDR1 LGHDT and CDR2 YNNKEL (reference sequence). With 4 bases clipped from V and 4 bases from J, the junction kept 7 bases outside the gene matches. CDR3 coding DNA: TGTGCCAGCAGCCGGGAAGCGGGGATATACGAGCAGTACTTC. Its protein product is CASSREAGIYEQYF.

The rearrangement uses TRBV9 and TRBJ2-1; 7 bases fit TRBD1. The CDR3 runs 16 residues. Germline CDR1 SGDLS, CDR2 YYNGEE. V lost 3 bases and J lost 4; bases outside the gene matches: 10. The CDR3 is CASSEVGQPSYNEQFF. The CDR3 coding sequence is TGTGCCAGCAGCGAGGTGGGACAGCCCTCTTACAATGAGCAGTTCTTC.

CDR3 DNA: TGTGCCAGCAGGGAAAACGGGGTTACTAGCAATCAGCCCCAGCATTTT. Its protein product is CASRENGVTSNQPQHF. The V and J genes are TRBV7-2 and TRBJ1-5, with no clear D. With 6 bases removed from V and 0 bases from J, the gap between germline ends came to 15 bases. The CDR3 sequence is 16 residues long. Germline CDR1 SGHTA, CDR2 FQGNSA.

This clone was found a few times. The DNA for the CDR3 is TGCGCCAGCAGCCAATTGCTGGGCGATGAGCAGTTCTTC. As protein: CASSQLLGDEQFF. The chain employs TRBV4-1 and TRBJ2-1; D remains unclear. Germline V gene data show CDR1 as MGHRA and CDR2 as YSYEKL. Between the trimmed V and J ends, which lost 2 bases and 8 bases, there was a span of 10 bases. This CDR3 contains 13 residues.

The gene calls are TRBV28 and TRBJ1-5; 8 nucleotides match TRBD1. The germline gives CDR1 MDHEN, CDR2 SYDVKM. V lost 6 bases and J lost 3; bases outside the gene matches: 4. The CDR3 contains 14 residues. CDR3 DNA sequence: TGTGCCAGCAGCCCGACAGGGGTCAATCAGCCCCAGCATTTT. Translating gives CASSPTGVNQPQHF.

This clone was seen more than once but under ten times. The J gene is TRBJ2-7, the V gene TRBV11-2, with D perhaps TRBD2 (6 bases). Germline CDR1 is SGHAT and CDR2 is FQNNGV. The CDR3 length is 15 residues. V lost 4 bases to trimming and J lost 9 bases, with 22 bases between them. The DNA of the CDR3 is TGTGCCAGCAGCTCACTGACTAGACGGGGTTGGGGGCAGTACTTC. This sequence encodes CASSSLTRRGWGQYF.

This clone was counted between two and nine times. V usage is TRBV30 and J usage is TRBJ1-1; no firm D call. The CDR3 consists of 14 residues. Per germline, CDR1 GTSNPN and CDR2 SVGIG (reference sequence). V lost 2 bases and J 7 bases, leaving 17 bases between the germline ends. The CDR3 here is CAWSPLGGSYEAFF. In DNA form, the CDR3 reads TGTGCCTGGAGTCCCCTTGGCGGGTCGTATGAAGCTTTCTTT.

V is TRBV19 and J is TRBJ2-5; TRBD2 might be the D (6 bases). Per the germline V gene, CDR1 is LNHDA and CDR2 is SQIVND (reference sequence). The CDR3 consists of 15 residues. V lost 3 bases, J lost 5 bases, and 16 bases lay in between. CDR3 DNA sequence: TGTGCCAGTAGTATGGGGGATCGGGGGTGGGAGACCCAGTACTTC. This translates into CASSMGDRGWETQYF.

This chain uses TRBV19 with TRBJ1-4, with 10 positions matching TRBD1. With 9 bases clipped from V and 6 bases from J, the junction kept 10 bases outside the gene matches. The length of the CDR3 is 15 residues. CDR1 and CDR2 (germline): LNHDA, SQIVND (reference sequence). CDR3 DNA sequence: TGTGCCAGCTCCGGGACAGGGGCTTCCGATGAAAAACTGTTTTTT. As protein: CASSGTGASDEKLFF.

This clone is a singleton in its sample. At one end, the junction sequence differs from germline, possibly due to a read error. V is TRBV28 and J is TRBJ2-3; TRBD2 matches 8 bases. The CDR3 runs 13 residues. Germline CDR1 reads MDHEN; CDR2 reads SYDVKM. The CDR3 nucleotides read TGTGCCAGCAGTTCCAGGCCAGCGGGGGAGACGGATTTT. It yields the protein CASSSRPAGETDF. Supplemented by reference TRBV28 and TRBJ2-3, the full variable domain reads DVKVTQSSRYLVKRTGEKVFLECVQDMDHENMFWYRQDPGLGLRLIYFSYDVKMKEKGDIPEGYSVSREKKERFSLILESASTNQTSMYLCASSSRPAGETDFGPGTRLTVL.

The chain employs TRBV6-2 or TRBV6-3 and TRBJ1-2, with unresolved D. Trimming took 2 bases from V and 2 from J, leaving 15 bases between them. CDR3 length: 16 amino acids. Germline values: CDR1 MNHEY, CDR2 SVGEGT. CDR3 amino acids: CASSYGPSDSNYGYTF. CDR3 DNA: TGTGCCAGCAGTTACGGCCCGAGCGATTCGAACTATGGCTACACCTTC.

This clone was seen a single time. V usage is TRBV11-2 and J usage is TRBJ1-2, with D hard to call. V gave up 5 bases and J gave up 0 bases, with 4 bases separating them. Germline CDR1 is SGHAT and CDR2 is FQNNGV. The CDR3 covers 12 residues. The CDR3 loop reads CASSVTNYGYTF. CDR3 nucleotide sequence: TGTGCCAGCAGCGTTACTAACTATGGCTACACCTTC.

This chain uses TRBV5-4 with TRBJ1-4; weak D call: TRBD1 (6 bases). The V end lost 3 bases, the J end lost 8 bases, and 11 bases lay between the germline ends. The CDR3 is made up of 13 amino acids. Germline V gene data show CDR1 as SGHNT and CDR2 as YYREEE (reference sequence). CDR3 coding DNA: TGTGCCAGCAGCTCTCCAGGGGTCGAAAAACTGTTTTTT. The encoded protein is CASSSPGVEKLFF.

The chain uses TRBV7-8 and TRBJ1-4; tentative D call: TRBD1 (6 bases). Trimming removed 5 bases at V and 8 bases at J, with 24 bases between. Germline CDR1 reads SGHVS; CDR2 reads FQNEAQ. The CDR3 loop spans 17 amino acids. CDR3 coding DNA: TGTGCCAGCAGCCCTTTTGGAGGGGGGGCGAGGGGAGAAAAACTGTTTTTT. Amino acid sequence: CASSPFGGGARGEKLFF.

This clone was recorded once. The chain employs TRBV7-2 and TRBJ2-1; 9 nucleotides agree with TRBD2. V shed 1 base, J shed 4 bases, and the junction held 11 bases outside the gene matches. This CDR3 is built from 18 residues. The germline V gene has CDR1 SGHTA and CDR2 FQGNSA. Here the CDR3 DNA reads TGTGCCAGCAGCTTAGTCGCGGGGGGGCCGTTAAGGTACAATGAGCAGTTCTTC. Protein product: CASSLVAGGPLRYNEQFF.

V usage is TRBV10-3 and J usage is TRBJ1-2, with 8 bases that match TRBD1. The CDR3 sequence is 15 residues long. V was pared by 4 bases and J by 5 bases, with 9 bases of the junction left unmatched. Germline-derived CDR1 and CDR2 are ENHRY and SYGVKD. Here the CDR3 reads CAISGTDRGPYGYTF. Here the CDR3 DNA reads TGTGCCATCAGTGGGACAGACAGGGGCCCTTATGGCTACACCTTC.

DNA of the CDR3: TGTGCCATCAGTGAGTCCACAGGCGACGACGAGCAGTACTTC. Its translation: CAISESTGDDEQYF. The chain links TRBV10-3 to TRBJ2-7, with a weak D call TRBD1 (5 bases). The CDR3 is 14 amino acids. Germline CDR1 and CDR2: ENHRY and SYGVKD. Trimming took 0 bases from V and 5 from J, leaving 11 bases between them.